Listed below are T cell receptor beta chains from one sample, sequenced in a study of regulatory T cells in long-lasting Graves disease. TCRdb passed the multiplex PCR reads through MiXCR, listing each CDR3 protein once. The sample records under 400,000 distinct CDR3 sequences, approximately 15% being singletons. These data also formed part of another study, on T cells in Graves' hyperthyroidism and ophthalmopathy.

The starting material was peripheral blood mononuclear cells (PBMCs), obtained at new diagnosis, from a patient treated with antithyroid drugs. The receptor source for this set is a man in his forties with Graves disease. CDR3s include the opening cysteine and the closing phenylalanine or tryptophan. Each record gives: D gene, CDR3 length, V gene, clone size, J gene, CDR3 protein, CDR3 DNA. The D gene is left open where the match is weak. Clone size is not always given. Where it is, it says once, few, many or a class for expanded clones.

TRBD1	16	TRBV5-1	NA	TRBJ1-2	CASSLDNPRTGYGCTF	TGCGCCAGCAGCCTGGACAATCCGAGGACAGGCTATGGCTGCACCTTC
TRBD1	15	TRBV7-9	many	TRBJ2-7	CASRQGTGATHEQYF	TGTGCCAGCAGGCAAGGGACAGGAGCAACTCACGAGCAGTACTTC
NA	16	TRBV27	few	TRBJ1-2	CASSLPPSSGSEGYTF	TGTGCCAGCAGTTTACCCCCCTCGAGCGGGTCGGAGGGCTACACCTTC
NA	14	TRBV2	NA	TRBJ1-4	CASSTFATNEKLFF	TGTGCCAGCAGTACTTTCGCCACTAATGAAAAACTGTTTTTT
TRBD1	14	TRBV6-1	NA	TRBJ2-1	CAGKDRGSYNEQFF	TGTGCCGGAAAAGACAGGGGATCCTACAATGAGCAGTTCTTC
TRBD1	16	TRBV30	few	TRBJ2-7	CAWGYYPGQGHYEQYF	TGTGCCTGGGGATACTACCCGGGACAGGGCCACTACGAGCAGTACTTC
TRBD1	16	TRBV6-5	NA	TRBJ2-7	CASSYPRQGPYYEQYF	TGTGCCAGCAGTTACCCCAGACAGGGACCCTACTACGAGCAGTACTTC
NA	14	TRBV3-1	NA	TRBJ1-3	CASKASDSGNTIYF	TGTGCCAGCAAAGCCTCGGACTCTGGAAACACCATATATTTT
NA	16	TRBV6-2/TRBV6-3	many	TRBJ1-1	CASSYSMARGNTEAFF	TGTGCCAGCAGTTACTCGATGGCCAGGGGGAACACTGAAGCTTTCTTT
TRBD1	16	TRBV6-5	NA	TRBJ1-2	CASSYTSTGGFGGYTF	TGTGCCAGCAGTTACACGTCGACAGGGGGCTTTGGTGGCTACACCTTC
TRBD2	18	TRBV6-1	many	TRBJ2-4	CASSEGLAGGLAKNIQYF	TGTGCCAGCAGTGAAGGACTAGCGGGGGGGCTAGCCAAAAACATTCAGTACTTC
NA	13	TRBV2	NA	TRBJ2-5	CASIGVAEETQYF	TGTGCCAGCATTGGTGTGGCAGAAGAGACCCAGTACTTC
TRBD1	16	TRBV7-2	many	TRBJ1-1	CASSGDRGAMNTEAFF	TGTGCCAGCAGCGGTGACAGGGGCGCGATGAACACTGAAGCTTTCTTT
NA	13	TRBV28	NA	TRBJ1-1	CASYLAGHTEAFF	TGTGCCAGCTACTTAGCGGGGCACACTGAAGCTTTCTTT
TRBD1	15	TRBV12-3/TRBV12-4	many	TRBJ2-7	CASSSLGTGFYEQYF	TGTGCCAGCAGTTCACTCGGGACAGGCTTCTACGAGCAGTACTTC
TRBD2	15	TRBV30	many	TRBJ2-2	CAWSVATSVAGELFF	TGTGCCTGGAGTGTAGCGACTAGCGTGGCCGGGGAGCTGTTTTTT
TRBD2	15	TRBV3-1	many	TRBJ2-3	CASSPWTSGGDTQYF	TGTGCCAGCAGTCCCTGGACTAGCGGGGGTGATACGCAGTATTTT
TRBD1	15	TRBV18	many	TRBJ1-1	CASSPNPGQGTEAFF	TGTGCCAGCTCACCAAACCCGGGACAGGGCACTGAAGCTTTCTTT
NA	13	TRBV10-3	few	TRBJ1-5	CAISVGRDEPQHF	TGTGCCATCAGTGTAGGCAGGGATGAGCCCCAGCATTTT
NA	14	TRBV18	many	TRBJ1-1	CASSQTIRQTEAFF	TGTGCCAGCTCACAGACAATAAGACAGACTGAAGCTTTCTTT